This is a list of T cell receptor beta chains from one sample in a study of cytomegalovirus exposure and HLA in healthy donors. The repertoire was sequenced with immunoSEQ multiplex PCR; TCRdb's copy has only in-frame clones and lacks some. This sample yields about 120,000 clones, of which roughly 80% are seen a single time; 2.1% belongs to the top ten. Material: PBMCs. These receptors all come from a man aged 25 to 40 in good health and CMV-seronegative. Both conserved end residues are part of each CDR3. A D gene is named only where the DNA matches it firmly. Expanded clones are given a class, and other clones once, few, many or no size at all.

CDR3 DNA | CDR3 protein | D gene | CDR3 length | V gene | clone size | J gene
TGTGCCAGTAGTAAGGGACTACTCCAGGAGCGCTACAATGAGCAGTTCTTC | CASSKGLLQERYNEQFF | TRBD2 | 17 | TRBV19 | - | TRBJ2-1
TGTGCCTGGAGTGAGGGACTTAACACCTACAATGAGCAGTTCTTC | CAWSEGLNTYNEQFF | - | 15 | TRBV30 | - | TRBJ2-1
TGTGCCAGTGAAAGCAGACGGGACATTAACGCAAACACCGGGGAGCTGTTTTTT | CASESRRDINANTGELFF | - | 18 | TRBV7-9 | - | TRBJ2-2
TGTGCCAGCAGTGGGACCGGGACAGGGATGGCTGAAGCTTTCTTT | CASSGTGTGMAEAFF | TRBD1 | 15 | TRBV2 | - | TRBJ1-1
TGTGCCTGCGGGGGGGCTGTCTCCTACGAGCAGTACTTC | CACGGAVSYEQYF | TRBD2 | 13 | TRBV7-9 | - | TRBJ2-7
TGTGCCAGCAGCTGGACACCCTCCTACGAGCAGTACTTC | CASSWTPSYEQYF | - | 13 | TRBV14 | once | TRBJ2-7
TGTGCCAGCAGGGAACGGACAGGTACAGATACGCAGTATTTT | CASRERTGTDTQYF | TRBD1 | 14 | TRBV27 | - | TRBJ2-3
TGTGCCAGCAGCGTAAGGGGGACAGATACGCAGTATTTT | CASSVRGTDTQYF | - | 13 | TRBV9 | - | TRBJ2-3
TGCGCCAGCAGCCATACTCTTACAGGGGTAATAGGAAACACCATATATTTT | CASSHTLTGVIGNTIYF | TRBD1 | 17 | TRBV4-1 | - | TRBJ1-3
TGTGCCAGCAGCTCCCCTCCCGGGATTAACTCCTACGAGCAGTACTTC | CASSSPPGINSYEQYF | - | 16 | TRBV11-2 | few | TRBJ2-7
TGTGCCAGCAGTTCCCTGGGGACAGCCAACTACGAGCAGTACTTC | CASSSLGTANYEQYF | TRBD1 | 15 | TRBV27 | once | TRBJ2-7
TGTGCCAGCAGTTCTCAGGGGGGCGACGAGCAGTACTTC | CASSSQGGDEQYF | - | 13 | TRBV27 | - | TRBJ2-7
TGTGCCAGCAGCCCCGGGGGTACGCAGTATTTT | CASSPGGTQYF | - | 11 | TRBV14 | - | TRBJ2-3
TGTGCCAGCAGTCAACCTCGACAGGGGTCCACTGAAGCTTTCTTT | CASSQPRQGSTEAFF | TRBD1 | 15 | TRBV2 | - | TRBJ1-1
TGTGCCAGCAGCCTAGGGGTCCCAAGACTCTACGAGCAGTACTTC | CASSLGVPRLYEQYF | - | 15 | TRBV6-6 | - | TRBJ2-7
TGCGCCAGCAGCCAAGAGACAGGCTCTGGGGCCAACGTCCTGACTTTC | CASSQETGSGANVLTF | - | 16 | TRBV4-3 | medium-sized | TRBJ2-6
TGTGCCAGCAGCGCTGGACCACCCCCGGGGGGGGCCAACGTCCTGACTTTC | CASSAGPPPGGANVLTF | - | 17 | TRBV9 | - | TRBJ2-6
TGTGCCAGCAGCTTAAGTCAGGGGGCAGAAGAGCAGTACTTC | CASSLSQGAEEQYF | TRBD1 | 14 | TRBV7-8 | - | TRBJ2-7
TGTGCCAGCAGCCTCAGGGGGCTAAAACAAGAGACCCAGTACTTC | CASSLRGLKQETQYF | TRBD1 | 15 | TRBV9 | - | TRBJ2-5
TGTGCCAGCAGCTTGGAACCCGGACAGGGGTATCGGGGCTACACCTTC | CASSLEPGQGYRGYTF | TRBD1 | 16 | TRBV5-4 | - | TRBJ1-2
TGTGCCAGCAGGAGGACAAGGGTTGATTCACCCCTCCACTTT | CASRRTRVDSPLHF | - | 14 | TRBV6-5 | - | TRBJ1-6
TGTGCCAGCAGAACCCCCAGGTTCCACGAGCAGTACTTC | CASRTPRFHEQYF | - | 13 | TRBV11-2 | - | TRBJ2-7
TGTGCCGCCCGGGACATCCTTCGGGAAAAACTGTTTTTT | CAARDILREKLFF | - | 13 | TRBV28 | once | TRBJ1-4
TGCGCCAGCAGCTTGGCGGGGAACTCACCCCTCCACTTT | CASSLAGNSPLHF | - | 13 | TRBV5-1 | - | TRBJ1-6
TGTGCCAGCGTCAGGGATAGCTATGGCTACACCTTC | CASVRDSYGYTF | - | 12 | TRBV28 | - | TRBJ1-2
TGTGCCAGTAGTAAGTCTAGCGGGGGGACAACCTACGAGCAGTACTTC | CASSKSSGGTTYEQYF | TRBD2 | 16 | TRBV19 | once | TRBJ2-7
TGTGCCAGCAGTCGCTACGGGGAACAAGAGACCCAGTACTTC | CASSRYGEQETQYF | - | 14 | TRBV6-6 | - | TRBJ2-5
TGTGCCAGCAGTCCTGGGGGGGGCGCGAGTCAATGGGGCTACACCTTC | CASSPGGGASQWGYTF | - | 16 | TRBV27 | - | TRBJ1-2
TGTGCCAGCAGCACCTCCCAGGGCGGACAGAACTATGGCTACACCTTC | CASSTSQGGQNYGYTF | - | 16 | TRBV28 | - | TRBJ1-2
TGTGCCAGCAGCCACAACGGACAGGGCCCGGAAGCCTTCTTT | CASSHNGQGPEAFF | TRBD1 | 14 | TRBV4-2 | - | TRBJ1-1
TGTGCCAGTAGCATCGGACAGTCGAATCAGCCCCAGCATTTT | CASSIGQSNQPQHF | - | 14 | TRBV19 | - | TRBJ1-5
TGCGCCAGCAGCTTTGGACAGCCACAGAACACTGAAGCTTTCTTT | CASSFGQPQNTEAFF | - | 15 | TRBV5-1 | - | TRBJ1-1
TGTGCCAGCAGCCAGGCTACTAGCGGGGGCTACCAGGGGACGCAGTATTTT | CASSQATSGGYQGTQYF | TRBD2 | 17 | TRBV14 | - | TRBJ2-3
TGCGCCAGCAGGACTGGCGGGGGGGGCACAGATACGCAGTATTTT | CASRTGGGGTDTQYF | TRBD2 | 15 | TRBV5-1 | - | TRBJ2-3
TGTGCCAGCAGCCCTCAAGTCGGGGGGGAGACCCAGTACTTC | CASSPQVGGETQYF | TRBD2 | 14 | TRBV9 | - | TRBJ2-5
TGTGCCAGCAGCTTACACAGGGACACTGAAGCTTTCTTT | CASSLHRDTEAFF | - | 13 | TRBV11-2 | once | TRBJ1-1
TGCGCCAGCAGCCCCAGGGGTGGTAACACTGAAGCTTTCTTT | CASSPRGGNTEAFF | - | 14 | TRBV5-1 | - | TRBJ1-1
TGTGCCAGCAGCTTGAGTAGGAACACTGAAGCTTTCTTT | CASSLSRNTEAFF | - | 13 | TRBV7-7 | - | TRBJ1-1
TGTGCCAGCAGTTACAAGCTGGGAGAGGGACAGCCCCAGCATTTT | CASSYKLGEGQPQHF | - | 15 | TRBV6-6 | few | TRBJ1-5
TGCGCCAGCAGTGTCAAGCCTATCCATAGCAATCAGCCCCAGCATTTT | CASSVKPIHSNQPQHF | - | 16 | TRBV10-1 | - | TRBJ1-5
TGCGCCAGCAGCCAAGGTGGGCCGGTGGACGAGCAGTACTTC | CASSQGGPVDEQYF | - | 14 | TRBV4-1 | - | TRBJ2-7